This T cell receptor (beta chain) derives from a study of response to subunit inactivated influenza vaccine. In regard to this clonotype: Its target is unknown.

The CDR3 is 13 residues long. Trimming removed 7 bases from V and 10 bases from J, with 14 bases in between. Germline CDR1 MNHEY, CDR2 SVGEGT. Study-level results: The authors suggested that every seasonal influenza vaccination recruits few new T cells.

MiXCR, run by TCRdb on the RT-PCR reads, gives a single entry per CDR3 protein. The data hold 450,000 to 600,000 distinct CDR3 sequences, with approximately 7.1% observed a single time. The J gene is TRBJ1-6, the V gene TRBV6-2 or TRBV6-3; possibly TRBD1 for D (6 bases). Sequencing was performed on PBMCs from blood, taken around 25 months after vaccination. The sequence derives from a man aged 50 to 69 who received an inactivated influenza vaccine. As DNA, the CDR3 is TGTGCCAGCACCCTTGACGGGGGCTCACCCCTCCACTTT. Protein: CASTLDGGSPLHF.